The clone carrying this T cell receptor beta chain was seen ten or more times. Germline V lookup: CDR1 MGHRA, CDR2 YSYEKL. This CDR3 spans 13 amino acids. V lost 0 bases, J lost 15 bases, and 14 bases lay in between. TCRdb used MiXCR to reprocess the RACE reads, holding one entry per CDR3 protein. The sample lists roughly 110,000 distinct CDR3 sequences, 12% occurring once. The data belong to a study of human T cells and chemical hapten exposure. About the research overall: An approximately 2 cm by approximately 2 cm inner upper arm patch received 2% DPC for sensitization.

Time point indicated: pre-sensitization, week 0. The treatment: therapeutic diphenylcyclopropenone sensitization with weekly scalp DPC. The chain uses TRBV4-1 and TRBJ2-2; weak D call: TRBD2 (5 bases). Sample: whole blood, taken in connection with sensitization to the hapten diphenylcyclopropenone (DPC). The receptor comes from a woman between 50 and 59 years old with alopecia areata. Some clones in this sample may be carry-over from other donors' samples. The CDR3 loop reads CASSQDIESSLFF. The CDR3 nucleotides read TGCGCCAGCAGCCAAGATATCGAGTCTAGCTTGTTTTTT.